This T cell receptor beta chain came from a study of blood T cell repertoires in COVID-19. Study-level background: PBMCs, B-cell-depleted T cells, or T cells provided the cDNA or gDNA that made up the material.

The CDR3 length is 17 residues. Germline V CDR1 and CDR2: MGHRA, YSYEKL. V was shortened by 1 base and J by 0 bases, with 13 bases between the two germline ends. Here immunoSEQ multiplex PCR was the method, and the copy in TCRdb shows in-frame clones only, minus some. This sample yields around 80,000 clones, of which 75% to 85% are seen a single time; under 5% belongs to the top ten. This chain joins TRBV4-1 and TRBJ1-5, with D unresolved. This clonotype was sampled from a woman aged 70-85 years with acute or convalescent COVID-19. What was sequenced was peripheral blood. CDR3 DNA sequence: TGCGCCAGCAGCCAAGTTGTACGGGGATATAGCAATCAGCCCCAGCATTTT. The encoded protein is CASSQVVRGYSNQPQHF.